Listed below are T cell receptor beta chains from one sample, sequenced in a study of CD4+ T cells in melanoma. Repertoires were generated with immunoSEQ multiplex PCR, while TCRdb's copy carries only in-frame clones and drops some. Of about 7,200 clones in the sample, 69% are singletons; the top ten hold roughly 30%. The sample consisted of cells from a culture (not recorded whether cultured in vitro). These receptors were taken from a human donor with melanoma. The conserved cysteine and the conserved F or W are not part of the CDR3 here.

cdr3_aa j_call v_call
ASSLDGTGFSYEQY TRBJ2-7 TRBV19
ASSATGTGTDEQY TRBJ2-7 TRBV9
ASSLTAADTQY TRBJ2-3 TRBV5-4
ASSLGQGRETQY TRBJ2-5 TRBV13
ASSPRQGQNEQF TRBJ2-1 TRBV3-1/TRBV3-2
ASSPSIWEAKSSYNEQF TRBJ2-1 TRBV7-2
ASSLRPTGGLNEQF TRBJ2-1 TRBV7-9
ASSQDRGSGEETQY TRBJ2-5 TRBV4-2
ASTAGSAQETQY TRBJ2-5 TRBV7-2
ASSILPPGQGAGNEAF TRBJ1-1 TRBV5-1
ASRKQPHPNEKLF TRBJ1-4 TRBV2
ASSLNAGHYEQY TRBJ2-7 TRBV7-2
AISERTGGDSPLH TRBJ1-6 TRBV10-3
AWSSFLGTVPSYEQY TRBJ2-7 TRBV30
ASKWQGQSDTQY TRBJ2-3 TRBV5-8
ASSFESLTSPLH TRBJ1-6 TRBV27
ASSFSPSGPIQY TRBJ2-4 TRBV6-5
ASRGSSDAEAF TRBJ1-1 TRBV28
SGARDPSTEAF TRBJ1-1 TRBV29-1
ASSQVSGTGAYEQY TRBJ2-7 TRBV4-3
ASGTAGNGYT TRBJ1-2 TRBV5-1
ASSALAGPTNEQF TRBJ2-1 TRBV7-8
ASSQTTRAEGYT TRBJ1-2 TRBV5-1
ASSLGGTEKLF TRBJ1-4 TRBV12-3/TRBV12-4
ASSLIGESYNEQF TRBJ2-1 TRBV5-1
SASEGQGLDYGYT TRBJ1-2 TRBV20-1
ASSQTNEKLF TRBJ1-4 TRBV4-1
ASSLGVVLYEQY TRBJ2-7 TRBV5-6
ASSLGLAGSYEQY TRBJ2-7 TRBV13
ASSLQGAADTQY TRBJ2-3 TRBV7-8
ASTGSIRELF TRBJ2-2 TRBV19
ASSQDWGPQH TRBJ1-5 TRBV3-1/TRBV3-2
ASSVEGGGHYGYT TRBJ1-2 TRBV9
SVLPPIGEETQY TRBJ2-5 TRBV29-1
ASSQQGYEQF TRBJ2-1 TRBV28
ASSEGGQPTLAF TRBJ1-1 TRBV9
ASSVGGPWNEQF TRBJ2-1 TRBV6-4
SASLGGILYEQY TRBJ2-7 TRBV20-1
ASSSGLSAYNEQF TRBJ2-1 TRBV7-6
ASSFTGFEKLF TRBJ1-4 TRBV27
ASSPPDSGGEQY TRBJ2-7 TRBV18
ASSDTAYEQY TRBJ2-7 TRBV5-1